This T cell receptor beta chain appears in the sequencing data of a study of CXCR3-negative and CXCR3-positive naive CD8 T cells (dated by TCRdb to the late 2010s). For context, the study as a whole: About 135 million TRB reads were obtained in total, roughly 1.5 +/- 0.3 million reads per library. The diversity and physicochemical repertoire analyses included eleven to twelve donors pooled from two independent experiments. For the TRBV-TRBJ cluster analysis, the naive subsets came from roughly 5 donors, while the memory cells came from 3 donors.

Comments on this clonotype: What this receptor recognizes is not known.

The CDR3 starts with the cysteine, ends with the phenylalanine, and has 15 residues. A DNA sequence was not provided. CDR1 DFQATT and CDR2 SNEGSKA are derived from the germline V gene (reference sequence). For each CD8+ T cell subset, flow sorting was done in triplicate, and 300,000 to 350,000 cells per subset went directly into RLT lysis buffer. To exclude memory contaminants, naive CD8+ T cells were stringently defined as CD45RO-CCR7+CD27+CD95-. Peripheral blood mononuclear cells were isolated from buffy coats using standard density gradient centrifugation. A FACSAria III was used to flow-sort naive CXCR3-negative and CXCR3-positive CD8+ T cells. Total RNA was extracted from sorted cells with an RNeasy Mini Kit. The full study reports these points: Similar TRBV-TRBJ usage was shown by naive CXCR3-negative and CXCR3-positive cells from the same donor, whereas distinct patterns were shown by memory cells. Repertoire diversity was comparably high in both naive subsets but much lower in memory CD8+ T cells. TRB CDR3s from CXCR3-positive naive cells showed higher hydrophobicity (lower Kidera factor 4), lower energy, and higher strength and volume indices than CXCR3-negative naive cells. Because CXCR3 expression was partially decreased after cryopreservation, freshly isolated PBMCs were used for most assays. Surface CD5, linked to self-reactivity in mice, was comparable between naive subsets; TCR interaction strength was therefore also inferred from TRB CDR3 physicochemical properties.

Sequencing instrument: NextSeq 550. The Human TCR Profiling Kit (MiLaboratory) was used to prepare UMI-labeled 5' RACE TRB cDNA libraries. cDNA synthesis used the entire amount of extracted RNA, and PCR amplification then used the entire amount of cDNA produced. Libraries were prepared in parallel with an identical number of PCR cycles. The original pipeline was this. With a requirement of at least two reads per UMI, MIGEC and MiXCR extracted about 50,000 +/- 10,000 unique UMI-labeled TRB cDNA molecules per library. An average of roughly 40,000 +/- 10,000 functional in-frame TRB CDR3 nucleotide clonotypes without stop codons was found per library. After downsampling to 5000 UMI-labeled TRB molecules per sample, diversity metrics, including normalized Shannon-Wiener and Chao1, were computed in VDJtools. For the central five CDR3 residues, VDJtools calculated physicochemical properties weighted by clonotype size, namely interaction energy, strength, volume and Kidera factor 4. The reads underwent TCRdb reprocessing, giving one record for each CDR3 protein sequence and no DNA. The V and J calls follow TCRdb's processing rather than the paper's. The table of this sample itemizes just under 90,000 distinct CDR3 sequences. The ten largest make up less than 0.85% of the sample.

The sequencing input was naive CXCR3+ CD8+ T cells from blood. The meaning of the sample's cell subset or site label: CD45RO-CCR7+CD27+CD95- naive CD8+ T cells expressing CXCR3 (TNR3+). The clonotype originates from a human donor in good health. Some clones in this sample may be carry-over from other donors' samples. The sequence joins TRBV20-1 to TRBJ2-7; with no DNA, the TCRdb D assignment of TRBD2 cannot be verified. The CDR3 reads CSAKERAARSYEQYF.